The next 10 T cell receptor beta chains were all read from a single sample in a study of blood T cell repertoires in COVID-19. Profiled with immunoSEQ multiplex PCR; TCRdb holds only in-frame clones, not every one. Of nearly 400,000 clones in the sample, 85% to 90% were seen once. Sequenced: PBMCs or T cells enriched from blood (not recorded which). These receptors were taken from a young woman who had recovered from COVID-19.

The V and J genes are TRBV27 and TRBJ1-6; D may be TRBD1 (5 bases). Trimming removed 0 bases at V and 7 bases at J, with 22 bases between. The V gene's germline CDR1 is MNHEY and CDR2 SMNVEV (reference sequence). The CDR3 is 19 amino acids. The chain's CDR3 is CASSLSLAVWGGHNSPLHF. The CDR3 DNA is TGTGCCAGCAGTTTATCGTTGGCCGTTTGGGGGGGTCACAATTCACCCCTCCACTTT.

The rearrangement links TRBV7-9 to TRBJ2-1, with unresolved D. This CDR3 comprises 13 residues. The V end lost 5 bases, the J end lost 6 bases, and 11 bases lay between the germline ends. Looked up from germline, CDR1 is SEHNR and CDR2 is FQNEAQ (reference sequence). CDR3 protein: CASSALKPNEQFF. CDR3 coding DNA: TGTGCCAGCAGCGCCTTAAAGCCCAATGAGCAGTTCTTC.

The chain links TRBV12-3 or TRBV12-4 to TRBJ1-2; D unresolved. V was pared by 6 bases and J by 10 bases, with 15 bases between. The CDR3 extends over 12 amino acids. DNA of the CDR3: TGTGCCAGCAGAAACTATCGAGGCTACTACACCTTC. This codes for CASRNYRGYYTF.

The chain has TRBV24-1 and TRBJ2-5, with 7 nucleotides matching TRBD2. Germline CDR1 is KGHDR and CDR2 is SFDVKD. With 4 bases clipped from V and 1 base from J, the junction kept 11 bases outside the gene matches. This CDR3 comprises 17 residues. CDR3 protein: CATSDRTSMDRQETQYF. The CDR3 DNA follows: TGTGCCACCAGTGACAGGACTAGTATGGATCGCCAAGAGACCCAGTACTTC.

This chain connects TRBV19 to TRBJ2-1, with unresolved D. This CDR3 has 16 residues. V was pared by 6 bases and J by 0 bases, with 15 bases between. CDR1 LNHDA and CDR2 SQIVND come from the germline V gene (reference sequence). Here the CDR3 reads CASSSPRSGSYNEQFF. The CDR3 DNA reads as TGTGCCAGTAGCAGCCCCCGGAGTGGCTCCTACAATGAGCAGTTCTTC.

In nucleotides, the CDR3 is TGTGCCAGCAGTTATCCCGGGACTAGCGGGAGAGATACGCAGTATTTT. This translates into CASSYPGTSGRDTQYF. The chain combines TRBV6-2 or TRBV6-3 with TRBJ2-3, with 14 bases that match TRBD2. CDR1 and CDR2 from the germline V gene are MNHEY and SVGEGT. The CDR3 length is 16 residues. V shed 3 bases and J 5 bases; nucleotides not matched to a gene: 4.

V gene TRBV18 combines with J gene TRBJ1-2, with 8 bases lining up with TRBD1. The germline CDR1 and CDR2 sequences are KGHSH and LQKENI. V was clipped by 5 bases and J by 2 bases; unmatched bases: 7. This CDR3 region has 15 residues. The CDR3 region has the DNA TGTGCCAGCTCAGAAAACCAGGGGGCCAACTATGGCTACACCTTC. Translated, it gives CASSENQGANYGYTF.

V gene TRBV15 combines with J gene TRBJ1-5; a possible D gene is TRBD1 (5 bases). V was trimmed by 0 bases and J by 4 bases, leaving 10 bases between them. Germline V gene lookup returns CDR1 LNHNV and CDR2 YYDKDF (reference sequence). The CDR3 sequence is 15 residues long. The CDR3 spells CATSRESRQNQPQHF. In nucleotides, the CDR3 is TGTGCCACCAGCAGAGAGAGTCGACAGAATCAGCCCCAGCATTTT.

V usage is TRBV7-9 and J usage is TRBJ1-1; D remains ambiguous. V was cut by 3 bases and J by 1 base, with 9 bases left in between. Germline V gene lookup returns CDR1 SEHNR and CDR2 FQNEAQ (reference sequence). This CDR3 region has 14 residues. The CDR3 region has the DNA TGTGCCAGCAGCTTGCAGGCGGGGAACACTGAAGCTTTCTTT. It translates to CASSLQAGNTEAFF.

For the CDR3, the DNA is TGTGCCAGCTCACCTATACAGGGAAGGGATACGGTTGAAGCTTTCTTT. Translating gives CASSPIQGRDTVEAFF. The genes are TRBV18 and TRBJ1-1; TRBD1 is a possible D gene (6 bases). CDR1 KGHSH and CDR2 LQKENI come from the germline V gene. This CDR3 spans 16 amino acids. V lost 3 bases to trimming and J lost 7 bases, with 21 bases between them. Based on the CDR3 plus reference TRBV18 and TRBJ1-1, the full variable domain is NAGVMQNPRHLVRRRGQEARLRCSPMKGHSHVYWYRQLPEEGLKFMVYLQKENIIDESGMPKERFSAEFPKEGPSILRIQQVVRGDSAAYFCASSPIQGRDTVEAFFGQGTRLTVV.